This T cell receptor beta chain was sequenced for a study of beta chain features in type 1 diabetes (dated by TCRdb to 2016 to 2018). Regarding the complete study: Mean age, gender distribution, total cell number and subset yield did not differ between patients and healthy donors. A total of roughly 110 million sorted cells were examined across all samples, and the number of cells per subset was strongly correlated with RNA yield. In the study, TCRB repertoires of sorted circulating CD4+ T cell subsets from recently diagnosed type 1 diabetes patients were compared with those of matched healthy donors. Whereas all 30 or so donors provided naive and central memory subsets, regulatory and stem cell-like memory subsets were isolated from just 8 patients and about 8 healthy donors.

The CDR3 runs 15 amino acids, cysteine and phenylalanine included. Solely the CDR3 DNA is kept, with 45 bases framed from the first base. In the germline V gene, CDR1 corresponds to LGHNA and CDR2 to YSLEER. V ends up 0 bases short and J 4 bases short, with an unmatched junction base count of 5. A single peripheral blood draw of roughly 0.11 L on average was collected from each donor into heparinised tubes. Using a panel that included CD45RO, CCR7, CD25, CD127, CD95 and CD27, naive, central memory, regulatory and stem cell-like memory CD4+ T cells were sorted on a BD FACSAria II. Purity was above 95% for every sorted population. PBMCs were separated immediately by Lymphoprep density gradient centrifugation and were stained directly, without being cultured. To minimize batch effects, samples were stained and sorted in pairs, one healthy donor with one patient per experiment. The entire amount of isolated RNA was reverse transcribed using the High Capacity cDNA Reverse Transcription Kit, so the sequenced TCRB transcripts were expressed ones. Naive, central memory and regulatory T cell samples underwent deep immunoSEQ sequencing, averaging about 3.3 million total reads per sample. Sorted cells were lysed in RLT buffer, and RNA was extracted using DNase-treated RNeasy Micro or Mini kits according to cell number. To prevent cross-contamination, every cell subset was processed on its own, while patient and healthy donor samples were processed together. The immunoSEQ multiplex PCR was used to amplify TCRB sequences from cDNA, yielding 87-bp fragments that span the CDR3 region. Sequencing of the amplicons was performed on the Illumina HiSeq platform. Turning to the authors' computational methods: Synthetic template baselines were used to correct PCR bias computationally, reads within Hamming distance 2 were collapsed together, and singletons that could not be merged were discarded. Reads were aligned against IMGT to assign V, D and J genes, CDR3 length and insertions or deletions at six rearrangement sites. Within each subset, clonotype counts were normalized to the number of sorted cells before true diversity and Gini coefficients were calculated with the tcR R package. Repertoire sharing was quantified using the overlap coefficient calculated on TCRB nucleotide sequences. The source is immuneACCESS, and TCRdb retained only in-frame sequences with V and J called. Part of the clones is not carried over; for the studies checked, unresolved V genes explain less than half of this, and the remainder is unexplained. The V and J calls and clone size come from that table; D and trimming were worked out from the DNA. In this sample the table shows under 150,000 clones, roughly 50% of which occur a single time. Of the sample, under 0.45% falls within the top ten clones.

Broad study findings and their caveats: PCR might favor shorter templates, but patient and control samples were amplified and corrected together, so any skew would affect both groups equally. Because cDNA was sequenced instead of genomic DNA, activated cells with high expression could be over-represented, although the groups did not differ in activation or CD3 levels. Only small numbers of individuals were included in the HLA sub-analyses, which left unresolved whether HLA type had any influence on TCRB rearrangement. Naive, central memory and regulatory TCRB repertoires appeared more similar among patients than among healthy donors. At VDJ recombination sites, type 1 diabetes patients had fewer insertions and more deleted nucleotides, which implies abnormalities in thymic rearrangement. A moderate but significant shortening of TCRB CDR3 length was observed in type 1 diabetes patients in all four CD4+ subsets.

As to this clone: The clone's antigen remains unknown. Qualities for individual bases were not recorded, and no much larger clone is one base off.

The TCR comes from a man aged 18 to 29 in good health. The sequence joins TRBV4-3 to TRBJ1-2, with 7 junctional bases fitting TRBD1. The specimen was Tregs from blood. This specimen's cell subset or site label, per the study, means: regulatory CD4+ T cells. The encoded CDR3 is CASSQDYGTAYGYTF. The nucleotide sequence reads as follows: TGCGCCAGCAGCCAAGATTATGGGACAGCCTATGGCTACACCTTC.